The sequence of this TCR beta chain was determined in a study of blood T cell repertoires in COVID-19 (dated by TCRdb to about 2020). With regard to the full study: Samples covering the acute and convalescent phases of COVID-19 were provided by collaborators in the United States, Italy and Spain. The material from the prospective study consisted of cDNA or gDNA derived from T cells, B-cell-depleted T cells, or PBMCs. Subjects who had been exposed to COVID-19, were actively infected with it, or had recovered from it provided the deeply sampled blood TCRbeta repertoires that made up the dataset. A freely available public database, intended as a resource for researchers studying the immune response to SARS-CoV-2, is where the repertoires were released. The samples were drawn from two sources: the first 160 participants of the ongoing ImmuneRACE study, and 950 to 1,500 subjects contributed by 6 global collaborators. The sample metadata nearly always contained a de-identified subject ID, COVID-19 status, age in years and sex. Where available, HLA class I and class II types were obtained from metadata supplied by the sample provider rather than from assay-based typing. Study-wide conclusions, independent of this receptor: How much clinical and demographic metadata was included differed by source and by participant, and the metadata was provided uncurated.

This clone was seen a single time. The antigen it recognizes is unknown. Qualities for individual bases were not recorded, and no much larger clone is one base off. The V end gives up 4 bases and the J end 3 bases, leaving 4 bases in the junction not matched to a gene. The CDR3, cysteine through phenylalanine, is 15 amino acids long. CDR3 DNA only is kept here, 45 bases in frame from base 1. The germline V gene gives CDR1 as SNHLY and CDR2 as FYNNEI. TCRbeta CDR3 regions were amplified from genomic DNA by means of the immunoSEQ Assay, a bias-controlled multiplex PCR. For the original study's pipeline: Within the assay, amplification of reference gene primers was used to estimate how many nucleated cells each sample contained. To quantify the absolute abundance of each unique TCRbeta CDR3 rearrangement, sequence reads were collapsed and filtered. For each sample, productive Simpson clonality was calculated as the square root of Simpson's diversity index across productive rearrangements. Imported from immuneACCESS, the table was reduced by TCRdb to in-frame sequences with V and J called. These copies leave out some clones; in studies compared against another copy, an unresolved V gene accounts for under half, and the cause of the remainder is not known. That table supplies the V and J calls and clone size; D and trimming were determined from the DNA. The sample yields around 210,000 clones; about 90% were counted once. 0.78% of the sample is taken by the ten largest.

Collaborating institutions collected whole blood in K2EDTA tubes following their own protocols. For TCRbeta analysis, collaborators shipped samples as frozen whole blood, isolated PBMCs, or DNA extracted from either of those sample types. The chain couples TRBV2 to TRBJ2-1; 9 bases in the junction line up with TRBD2. The sample comprised peripheral blood. This sequence was found in a woman in her 70s with acute or convalescent COVID-19. The DNA sequence is as follows: TGTGCCAGCAGTGTAACTAGCGGGTACTACAATGAGCAGTTCTTC. This encodes CASSVTSGYYNEQFF.